Each of the 21 T cell receptor beta chains below was sequenced from the same sample in a study of regulatory T cells in long-lasting Graves disease. The time point here: newly diagnosed GD, antithyroid drugs for less than 3 months. The TCR library was prepared using RNA isolated from PBMCs. Sequencing libraries for TCR beta were prepared with iRepertoire HTBI primers and Arm-PCR of CDR3 regions. TCRdb used MiXCR to reprocess the multiplex PCR reads, holding one entry per CDR3 protein. Of some 200,000 distinct CDR3 sequences in the sample, approximately 18% were seen once. These data were also reused for a study on T cells in Graves' hyperthyroidism and ophthalmopathy.

The sequencing here drew on peripheral blood mononuclear cells (PBMCs), taken at new diagnosis, from a patient treated with antithyroid drugs. The receptor source for this set is a woman in her thirties with Graves disease.

The chain recombines TRBV20-1 with TRBJ2-2; TRBD1 might be the D (7 bases). Germline CDR1 is DFQATT and CDR2 is SNEGSKA (reference sequence). This CDR3 has 14 residues. Trimming removed 6 bases at V and 6 bases at J, with 17 bases between. The CDR3 reads CSALTGRYSGELFF. CDR3 DNA sequence: TGCAGTGCACTGACAGGGAGGTACTCCGGGGAGCTGTTTTTT.

This clonotype was detected many times. V and J are TRBV28 and TRBJ1-1, with D perhaps matching TRBD1 (6 bases). Deletions cut 1 base from V and 4 bases from J, with 10 bases between. CDR1 and CDR2 from the germline V gene are MDHEN and SYDVKM. This CDR3 has 14 amino acids. As DNA, the CDR3 is TGTGCCAGCAGTTTATTGGTAGGGGGCACTGAAGCTTTCTTT. Translating it yields CASSLLVGGTEAFF.

Many counts were recorded for this clonotype. The J gene is TRBJ2-2, the V gene TRBV12-3 or TRBV12-4; the D gene is possibly TRBD2 (6 bases). Trimming removed 5 bases from V and 4 bases from J, with 17 bases in between. The CDR3 runs 16 residues. CDR3 sequence reads: CASSRGLFGGTGELFF. CDR3 nucleotides: TGTGCCAGCAGTCGGGGACTTTTTGGGGGCACCGGGGAGCTGTTTTTT.

This clonotype was detected ten times or more. The chain links TRBV2 to TRBJ2-7, with D possibly matching TRBD2 (6 bases). The germline V gene has CDR1 SNHLY and CDR2 FYNNEI. V was cut by 7 bases and J by 0 bases, with 16 bases left in between. The CDR3 is 15 residues long. CDR3 DNA: TGTGCCAGCAATGCGGGATCAGCTAGCTCCTACGAGCAGTACTTC. Translation gives CASNAGSASSYEQYF.

The sample holds many counts of this clonotype. This chain uses TRBV28 with TRBJ1-5, with D maybe TRBD1 (6 bases). Trimming took off 6 bases at V and 1 base at J, with 22 bases between the two ends. Germline CDR1 reads MDHEN; CDR2 reads SYDVKM. This CDR3 is built from 18 residues. The CDR3 bases are TGTGCCAGCAGCCGGCGACAGGCCACACATTGGAGCAATCAGCCCCAGCATTTT. The encoded protein is CASSRRQATHWSNQPQHF. Variable domain in full (rest from reference TRBV28 and TRBJ1-5): DVKVTQSSRYLVKRTGEKVFLECVQDMDHENMFWYRQDPGLGLRLIYFSYDVKMKEKGDIPEGYSVSREKKERFSLILESASTNQTSMYLCASSRRQATHWSNQPQHFGDGTRLSIL.

This clonotype was seen only once. This is likely an artifact of a read error, given a far larger clone one base away. The chain employs TRBV2 and TRBJ2-7; 14 bases line up with TRBD2. This CDR3 has 18 residues. CDR1 and CDR2 (germline): SNHLY, FYNNEI. The CDR3: CASREDPGLAGVGNEQYF. The CDR3 coding sequence is TGTGCCAGCAGAGAAGACCCGGGACTAGCGGGAGTAGGCAATGAGCAGTACTTC.

In its sample, this clonotype was seen many times. V gene TRBV20-1 combines with J gene TRBJ2-5; D not resolved. Germline V lookup: CDR1 DFQATT, CDR2 SNEGSKA (reference sequence). The CDR3 runs 11 residues. Between the trimmed V and J ends, which lost 3 bases and 1 base, there was a span of 3 bases. CDR3 sequence (DNA): TGCAGTGCTAGCTTCCAAGAGACCCAGTACTTC. This encodes CSASFQETQYF.

The chain links TRBV18 to TRBJ2-1, with 10 nucleotides matching TRBD1. The length of the CDR3 is 15 residues. Per the germline V gene, CDR1 is KGHSH and CDR2 is LQKENI. The J segment lost 10 bases and the V segment lost 2 bases, leaving 8 bases of the junction unmatched. Written as DNA, the CDR3 is TGTGCCAGCTCACCAACGGGACAGGGGTTCTGGGAGCAGTTCTTC. Amino acid sequence: CASSPTGQGFWEQFF.

This clonotype was observed at least ten times. The rearrangement links TRBV10-3 to TRBJ1-1; D gene ambiguous. With 3 bases removed from V and 0 bases from J, the gap between germline ends came to 8 bases. The CDR3 sequence is 14 residues long. Germline CDR1 reads ENHRY; CDR2 reads SYGVKD. The CDR3 nucleotides read TGTGCCATCAGTGATGACAACATGAACACTGAAGCTTTCTTT. This encodes CAISDDNMNTEAFF.

Details on this clonotype: The conserved closing phenylalanine or tryptophan is absent in this CDR3, likely reflecting a read error. The CDR3 sequence is CASSMNTYNEQFL. The CDR3 DNA follows: TGTGCCAGCAGCATGAACACCTACAACGAGCAGTTCCTC. The chain employs TRBV11-2 and TRBJ2-5, with D unclear. Judging by the DNA end, TRBJ2-1 fits better; the J call may be wrong. Germline-derived CDR1 and CDR2 are SGHAT and FQNNGV. The CDR3 length is 13 residues.

Many counts were recorded for this clonotype. CDR3 in DNA: TGTGCCAGCAGTTCCCGGGGATCCTACGAGCAGTACTTC. Its protein product is CASSSRGSYEQYF. This chain uses TRBV12-3 or TRBV12-4 with TRBJ2-7, with D tentatively TRBD2 (5 bases). The length of the CDR3 is 13 residues. V was clipped by 4 bases and J by 1 base, with 8 bases between them.

This chain links TRBV19 with TRBJ2-7; D could derive from TRBD1 or TRBD2 (5 bases each). The J call may be incorrect, as the DNA end agrees better with TRBJ2-1. This CDR3 comprises 15 residues. The germline V gene encodes CDR1 LNHDA and CDR2 SQIVND (reference sequence). The CDR3 sequence: CASSEGSARLYEQFF. In nucleotides, the CDR3 is TGTGCCAGTAGTGAGGGGTCAGCCCGCCTTTACGAGCAGTTCTTC.

At least ten counts were recorded for this clonotype. The chain joins TRBV27 to TRBJ2-7; 9 bases match TRBD1. Germline CDR1 reads MNHEY; CDR2 reads SMNVEV (reference sequence). With 4 bases clipped from V and 5 bases from J, the junction kept 9 bases outside the gene matches. CDR3 size: 15 residues. CDR3 in amino acids: CASSYVGTGIDEQYF. For the CDR3, the DNA is TGTGCCAGCAGTTACGTGGGGACAGGGATCGACGAGCAGTACTTC.

The gene calls are TRBV19 and TRBJ2-1; TRBD1 agrees at 7 bases. Germline-derived CDR1 and CDR2 are LNHDA and SQIVND (reference sequence). V lost 7 bases, J lost 8 bases, and 14 bases stayed unmatched. This CDR3 is 15 amino acids long. CDR3 coding DNA: TGTGCCAGTACCCTGACAGGGAGCCTTTTAGATGAGCAGTTCTTC. Its translation: CASTLTGSLLDEQFF.

Points on this clonotype: Only one base separates this from a far larger clonotype, so it likely reflects a read error. The chain has TRBV4-2 and TRBJ1-1, with TRBD1 as a possible D gene (6 bases). The germline V gene has CDR1 LGHNA and CDR2 YNFKEQ. The CDR3 extends over 13 amino acids. This CDR3 reads CTSSQQGNTEAFF. The CDR3 DNA reads TGTACCAGCAGCCAACAGGGGAACACTGAAGCTTTCTTT.

The table lists this clonotype with many counts. The germline gene is not matched at one end of the junction; a read error may be the cause. The chain is built from TRBV29-1 and TRBJ1-2, with no clear D. There are 8 residues in the CDR3. CDR1 is SQVTM, CDR2 ANQGSEA, per germline. CDR3 region: CSVELGLF. CDR3 nucleotides: TGCAGCGTTGAATTGGGCTTGTTC.

The rearrangement links TRBV28 to TRBJ1-1, with D unresolved. CDR1 is MDHEN and CDR2 is SYDVKM in the germline V gene. This CDR3 region has 12 residues. V dropped 2 bases and J dropped 6 bases, with 7 bases sitting between them. In DNA, the CDR3 is TGTGCCAGCAGTTTAGGGAGCGCTGAAGCTTTCTTT. This translates into CASSLGSAEAFF.

The V call is TRBV5-1, the J call TRBJ2-1, with D hard to call. CDR3 length: 14 amino acids. Trimming pared 0 bases from V and 5 bases from J, leaving 9 bases between. In germline, CDR1 is SGHRS, CDR2 YFSETQ. The CDR3 sequence is CASSLGTANNEQFF. The CDR3 region has the DNA TGCGCCAGCAGCTTGGGGACGGCGAACAATGAGCAGTTCTTC.

There are many counts of this clonotype. The CDR3 here is CSARDVFRGTEAFF. The CDR3, as DNA: TGCAGTGCTAGAGACGTGTTCCGGGGCACTGAAGCTTTCTTT. The chain is built from TRBV20-1 and TRBJ1-1, with no clear D. Germline V gene sequence: CDR1 DFQATT, CDR2 SNEGSKA (reference sequence). The CDR3 consists of 14 residues. The ends were cut back, 0 bases at V and 4 bases at J, with 12 bases in the middle.

This clonotype was seen repeatedly, ten times or more. The chain is built from TRBV5-1 and TRBJ1-2; no reliable D call. Trimming removed 4 bases from V and 1 base from J, with 14 bases in between. Germline CDR1 SGHRS, CDR2 YFSETQ. The CDR3 is made up of 15 amino acids. The CDR3 sequence is CASSLVGSFNYGYTF. Here the CDR3 DNA reads TGCGCCAGCAGCCTGGTCGGAAGCTTTAACTATGGCTACACCTTC.

This clonotype was counted ten times or more. The chain couples TRBV7-9 to TRBJ2-7; the match to TRBD2 covers 7 bases. Unmatched junction bases numbered 10, after V lost 5 bases and J lost 0 bases. The CDR3 is made up of 16 amino acids. The V gene's germline CDR1 is SEHNR and CDR2 FQNEAQ (reference sequence). CDR3 sequence (DNA): TGTGCCAGCAGCCACCCTTCGGGGGGTCCCTCCTACGAGCAGTACTTC. It specifies CASSHPSGGPSYEQYF.